A selection of T cell receptor beta chains follows, all from one sample in a study of T cells in Graves' hyperthyroidism and ophthalmopathy. One entry per CDR3 protein results from TCRdb running MiXCR on the multiplex PCR reads. The repertoire includes 95,000 to 100,000 distinct CDR3 sequences, around 52% of them detected once, and around 30% sits in the top ten. Sequenced sample: blood. These receptors all stem from a woman aged 40 to 49 with Graves' hyperthyroidism. The CDR3 runs from the conserved cysteine through the conserved F or W. The D gene is left open where the match is weak. The size entry is marked missing in some rows and otherwise reads once, few, many or a size class.

abundance: .
len: 15
v_gene: TRBV4-3
d_gene: .
j_gene: TRBJ2-5
CDR3nt: TGCGCCAGCAGCCAAGTTTTTCCGAGATGGGAGACCCAGTACTTC
CDR3aa: CASSQVFPRWETQYF

abundance: .
len: 14
v_gene: TRBV20-1
d_gene: TRBD1
j_gene: TRBJ2-5
CDR3nt: TGCAGTGCTACCCGGACAGGGGGCCAAGAGACCCAGTACTTC
CDR3aa: CSATRTGGQETQYF

abundance: .
len: 16
v_gene: TRBV7-3
d_gene: .
j_gene: TRBJ2-5
CDR3nt: TGTGCCAGCAGCTTAATAGGGGAAGGGGGGAATCAGCCCCAGTACTTC
CDR3aa: CASSLIGEGGNQPQYF

abundance: .
len: 19
v_gene: TRBV25-1
d_gene: .
j_gene: TRBJ1-1
CDR3nt: .
CDR3aa: CASIYLCSVERDRATEAFF

abundance: many
len: 15
v_gene: TRBV5-1
d_gene: TRBD1
j_gene: TRBJ2-2
CDR3nt: TGCGCCAGCGGGCGGACAGGGGCCAAGGCCGGGGAGCTGTTTTTT
CDR3aa: CASGRTGAKAGELFF

abundance: .
len: 14
v_gene: TRBV11-2
d_gene: TRBD1
j_gene: TRBJ1-2
CDR3nt: TGTGCCAGCAGCCACGGACAGGGAGTCAATGGCTACACCTTC
CDR3aa: CASSHGQGVNGYTF

abundance: .
len: 13
v_gene: TRBV7-2
d_gene: .
j_gene: TRBJ2-7
CDR3nt: TGTGCCAGCAGTTTAGCAAACAGGGACGAGCAGTACTTC
CDR3aa: CASSLANRDEQYF

abundance: many
len: 15
v_gene: TRBV10-3
d_gene: TRBD1
j_gene: TRBJ1-5
CDR3nt: TGTGCCATCAGTGAGACAGGGGTCGGGAGTCAGCCCCAGCATTTT
CDR3aa: CAISETGVGSQPQHF

abundance: .
len: 13
v_gene: TRBV7-9
d_gene: TRBD1
j_gene: TRBJ1-2
CDR3nt: TGTGCCGGCAGAGACAGGGGGCATTATGGCTACACCTTC
CDR3aa: CAGRDRGHYGYTF

abundance: many
len: 15
v_gene: TRBV4-3
d_gene: .
j_gene: TRBJ2-7
CDR3nt: TGCGCCAGCAGCCAAGATCGCGGCAGGGGCTATGAGCAGTACTTC
CDR3aa: CASSQDRGRGYEQYF

abundance: many
len: 13
v_gene: TRBV27
d_gene: .
j_gene: TRBJ1-2
CDR3nt: TGTGCCAGCAGTTCGGAGGGGAACTATGGCTACACCTTC
CDR3aa: CASSSEGNYGYTF

abundance: .
len: 15
v_gene: TRBV10-3
d_gene: .
j_gene: TRBJ1-1
CDR3nt: TGTGCCATCAGTGACAGCGGACCGCGGAACACTGAAGCTTTCTTT
CDR3aa: CAISDSGPRNTEAFF

abundance: .
len: 18
v_gene: TRBV15
d_gene: TRBD1
j_gene: TRBJ2-5
CDR3nt: TGTGCCACCAGCAGCCTAGACAGGGCAGGGGGCCTCCAAGAGACCCAGTACTTC
CDR3aa: CATSSLDRAGGLQETQYF

abundance: many
len: 14
v_gene: TRBV24-1
d_gene: .
j_gene: TRBJ1-5
CDR3nt: TGTGCCACCAGTGATTTAGGCAGAGATCAGCCCCAGCATTTT
CDR3aa: CATSDLGRDQPQHF

abundance: .
len: 13
v_gene: TRBV10-3
d_gene: .
j_gene: TRBJ2-5
CDR3nt: TGTGCCATCAGTGAGTCTGGGGAAGAGACCCAGTACTTC
CDR3aa: CAISESGEETQYF

abundance: many
len: 15
v_gene: TRBV6-6
d_gene: TRBD1
j_gene: TRBJ1-1
CDR3nt: TGTGCCAGCAAAGTGGTAGGGACAGAGAACACTGAAGCTTTCTTT
CDR3aa: CASKVVGTENTEAFF

abundance: .
len: 15
v_gene: TRBV5-1
d_gene: .
j_gene: TRBJ1-1
CDR3nt: TGCGCCAGCAGCTCCGGGCAGGTTCCTTCCACTGAAGCTTTCTTT
CDR3aa: CASSSGQVPSTEAFF

abundance: many
len: 14
v_gene: TRBV20-1
d_gene: TRBD2
j_gene: TRBJ2-5
CDR3nt: TGCAGTGCTAGAGCTAGCGGGAGGGGTGAGACCCAGTACTTC
CDR3aa: CSARASGRGETQYF

abundance: many
len: 13
v_gene: TRBV12-3/TRBV12-4
d_gene: .
j_gene: TRBJ2-5
CDR3nt: TGTGCCAGCAGCCTTGGGCGCGTGGAGACCCAGTACTTC
CDR3aa: CASSLGRVETQYF

abundance: .
len: 16
v_gene: TRBV7-2
d_gene: .
j_gene: TRBJ1-3
CDR3nt: TGTGCCAGCAGCTTAGCAGTCGCTAACTATGGCTACACCATATATTTT
CDR3aa: CASSLAVANYGYTIYF

abundance: .
len: 18
v_gene: TRBV2
d_gene: TRBD1
j_gene: TRBJ1-6
CDR3nt: TGTGCCAGCAGAGGAATAAGGACAGGGGCCTTTTATAATTCACCCCTCCACTTT
CDR3aa: CASRGIRTGAFYNSPLHF

abundance: many
len: 15
v_gene: TRBV6-6
d_gene: .
j_gene: TRBJ1-4
CDR3nt: TGTGCCAGCGAATTCCGTCTGGGTTTGGGTGAAAAACTGTTTTTT
CDR3aa: CASEFRLGLGEKLFF

abundance: many
len: 14
v_gene: TRBV19
d_gene: .
j_gene: TRBJ1-4
CDR3nt: TGTGCCAGTAGTATAGTCCTTCGGTATGAAAAACTGTTTTTT
CDR3aa: CASSIVLRYEKLFF